Listed below are T cell receptor beta chains from one sample, sequenced in a study of cytomegalovirus exposure and HLA in healthy donors. Assay: immunoSEQ multiplex PCR; the TCRdb copy retains only in-frame clones and omits some. The table records under 150,000 clones, about 9.1% of them present only once. The sequenced sample was PBMCs. These receptors all stem from a woman in her thirties or forties in good health and CMV-seropositive. Each CDR3 is given with its conserved first and last residue. The D gene is left open where the match is weak. A row's size may be missing; if present it is once, few, many or a size class.

j_call clone_size d_call v_call cdr3_nt cdr3_aa
TRBJ1-5 few TRBD1 TRBV7-8 TGTGCCAGCAGCCCCCCTGTGACAGGGAAACATTACCAGCCCCAGCATTTT CASSPPVTGKHYQPQHF
TRBJ2-5 - TRBD1 TRBV5-6 TGTGCCAGCAGCTCGGACAGGGTAGAGACCCAGTACTTC CASSSDRVETQYF
TRBJ2-2 - TRBD1 TRBV5-6 TGTGCCAGCAGCTTACAGGACAGGGACACCGGGGAGCTGTTTTTT CASSLQDRDTGELFF
TRBJ2-5 few TRBD2 TRBV5-5 TGTGCCAGCAGCCGACGGGGGGTGGAGGAGACCCAGTACTTC CASSRRGVEETQYF
TRBJ1-2 - - TRBV7-2 TGTGCCAGCAGCTTAGGGCAGGGGCGGGATGGCTACACCTTC CASSLGQGRDGYTF
TRBJ2-7 few - TRBV23-1 TGCGCCAGCAGTCAACCGGCTCCTCGGGACTTAGCCTACGAGCAGTACTTC CASSQPAPRDLAYEQYF
TRBJ2-2 few - TRBV5-1 TGCGCCAGCAGCTTGGGGCGGGCCGGGGAGCTGTTTTTT CASSLGRAGELFF
TRBJ2-1 few - TRBV29-1 TGCAGCGGAAGCGAAAGGTCCTACAATGAGCAGTTCTTC CSGSERSYNEQFF
TRBJ2-2 few TRBD1 TRBV2 TGTGCCAGCCAGCAGGGGGCTAGTTTCGGGACCGGGGAGCTGTTTTTT CASQQGASFGTGELFF
TRBJ1-1 - - TRBV6-4 TGTGCCAGCAGTGTGGACAGGAACACTGAAGCTTTCTTT CASSVDRNTEAFF
TRBJ2-5 few TRBD2 TRBV5-1 TGCGCCAGCAGCTCCGGGCTAGCGGGGCTACTCCAAGAGACCCAGTACTTC CASSSGLAGLLQETQYF
TRBJ2-5 - TRBD2 TRBV6-6 TGTGCCAGCAGTTACTCGGGGACTAGCCGGGAGACCCAGTACTTC CASSYSGTSRETQYF
TRBJ2-7 - TRBD1 TRBV2 TGTGCCATTAGGACAGGGGAATCCTACGAGCAGTACTTC CAIRTGESYEQYF
TRBJ1-4 - - TRBV11-2 TGTGCCAGCACCAGGGATTGGGATGAAAAACTGTTTTTT CASTRDWDEKLFF
TRBJ1-1 few - TRBV7-2 TGTGCCAGCAGCGATCGACAGAACACTGAAGCTTTCTTT CASSDRQNTEAFF
TRBJ1-4 few TRBD1 TRBV5-1 TGCGCCAGCAGGGGACAGGGGGCTTCTAATGAAAAACTGTTTTTT CASRGQGASNEKLFF
TRBJ2-1 few - TRBV6-6 TGTGCCAGCAGCTACGGCCAAGCGGGCACCTACAATGAGCAGTTCTTC CASSYGQAGTYNEQFF
TRBJ2-1 few - TRBV6-5 TGTGCCAGCAGCCAGGGCTACAATGAGCAGTTCTTC CASSQGYNEQFF
TRBJ2-7 - - TRBV11-3 TGTGCCAGCGGGGGGACCGGGACCTACTCCTACGAGCAGTACTTC CASGGTGTYSYEQYF
TRBJ1-2 few - TRBV21-1 TGTGCCAGCAGCAAAGATAGGGAGGGAAACTATGGCTACACCTTC CASSKDREGNYGYTF
TRBJ2-5 few - TRBV5-1 TGCGCCAGCAGCTCACAACAAGAGACCCAGTACTTC CASSSQQETQYF
TRBJ2-7 - TRBD1 TRBV11-3 TGTGCCAGCAGCTTTAGACAGGGGCCCTACGAGCAGTACTTC CASSFRQGPYEQYF
TRBJ1-3 - - TRBV7-3 TGTGCCAGCAGCCCAGGGTCTGGAAACACCATATATTTT CASSPGSGNTIYF
TRBJ2-7 - TRBD1 TRBV5-8 TGTGCCGGGGGAAGACAGGGCGGCTACGAGCAGTACTTC CAGGRQGGYEQYF
TRBJ2-1 few - TRBV9 TGTGCCAGCTCTGTGACTGGCCCAAACAATGAGCAGTTCTTC CASSVTGPNNEQFF
TRBJ2-7 - - TRBV2 TGTGCCAGCAGTGCACAGGCAACCTACGAGCAGTACTTC CASSAQATYEQYF
TRBJ1-1 few - TRBV10-3 TGTGCCATCAGTGACTCGAACACTGAAGCTTTCTTT CAISDSNTEAFF
TRBJ1-1 few - TRBV29-1 TGCAGCGTTGGGGTAGAAAGCGGCACTGAAGCTTTCTTT CSVGVESGTEAFF
TRBJ2-7 - - TRBV5-1 TGCGCCAGCAGATACGAGCCAGGGGAGTACGAGCAGTACTTC CASRYEPGEYEQYF
TRBJ2-1 few TRBD2 TRBV4-1 TGCGCCAGCAGCCTACGAGGACTAGCGAGCTCCTACAATGAGCAGTTCTTC CASSLRGLASSYNEQFF
TRBJ2-4 many TRBD1 TRBV11-2 TGTGCCAGCAGCGGGACAGTAGCCAAAAACATTCAGTACTTC CASSGTVAKNIQYF
TRBJ1-2 - TRBD1 TRBV13 TGTGCCAGCAGCCGGGACAGGGAAAACTATGGCTACACTTTC CASSRDRENYGYTF
TRBJ2-7 few - TRBV2 TGTGCCAGCACCCTCGGGGTCCTAGACTACGAGCAGTACTTC CASTLGVLDYEQYF
TRBJ2-7 few TRBD2 TRBV19 TGTGCCAGTAGTAATGCGGGGACTAACTACGAGCAGTACTTC CASSNAGTNYEQYF
TRBJ2-5 - TRBD2 TRBV5-1 TGCGCCAGCAGCTCCGGGACTAGCGGGGGGGCGAGGGAGACCCAGTACTTC CASSSGTSGGARETQYF
TRBJ1-5 - TRBD1 TRBV7-8 TGTGCCAGCAGCCCCCGAAGAGTAGGACAGGGATTAGCGGGCAATCAGCCCCAGCATTTT CASSPRRVGQGLAGNQPQHF
TRBJ2-1 - - TRBV19 TGTGCCAGTAAAGAGGACAGAAGATCCTACAATGAGCAGTTCTTC CASKEDRRSYNEQFF
TRBJ2-7 few - TRBV2 TGTGCCAGTTACAGCTCCTACGAGCAGTACTTC CASYSSYEQYF
TRBJ1-2 - - TRBV6-1 TGTGCCAGCAGCCTAGGGAGCCGGTATGGCTACACCTTC CASSLGSRYGYTF
TRBJ2-2 - TRBD2 TRBV29-1 TGCAGCGCCCGGGGGGGGGCCAGGGGGAACACCGGGGAGCTGTTTTTT CSARGGARGNTGELFF
TRBJ2-7 few - TRBV5-4 TGTGCCAGCAGCCAGGGTCTCGATGGCCTCTACGAGCAGTACTTC CASSQGLDGLYEQYF
TRBJ2-2 - TRBD2 TRBV15 TGTGCCACCAGCAGGGGACTAGCGGGGGGGTATGGCACCGGGGAGCTGTTTTTT CATSRGLAGGYGTGELFF
TRBJ1-6 - - TRBV11-2 TGTGCCAGCAGCCTTTTATCCTCCTATAATTCACCCCTCCACTTT CASSLLSSYNSPLHF
TRBJ1-2 few - TRBV19 TGTGCCAGTAGAGGGGGACGGCGGCCTTTGTTGAGCTACACCTTC CASRGGRRPLLSYTF
TRBJ2-2 - - TRBV5-1 TGCGCCAGCAGCTCCCAAACCGGGGAGCTGTTTTTT CASSSQTGELFF
TRBJ1-2 few TRBD1 TRBV27 TGTGCCAGCAGTTTATCTAAAAACACGGGACAGAACTATGGCTACACCTTC CASSLSKNTGQNYGYTF
TRBJ2-3 few TRBD2 TRBV19 TGTGCCAGTAACGAGCGGGGGCGCACAGATACGCAGTATTTT CASNERGRTDTQYF
TRBJ1-1 - TRBD1 TRBV5-1 TGCGCCAGCAGCACCGGACAGGGAAGGAACACTGAAGCTTTCTTT CASSTGQGRNTEAFF
TRBJ2-1 few TRBD1 TRBV12-5 TGTGCTAGTGGTTTCGGGACAGGGGGACCCAATGAGCAGTTCTTC CASGFGTGGPNEQFF